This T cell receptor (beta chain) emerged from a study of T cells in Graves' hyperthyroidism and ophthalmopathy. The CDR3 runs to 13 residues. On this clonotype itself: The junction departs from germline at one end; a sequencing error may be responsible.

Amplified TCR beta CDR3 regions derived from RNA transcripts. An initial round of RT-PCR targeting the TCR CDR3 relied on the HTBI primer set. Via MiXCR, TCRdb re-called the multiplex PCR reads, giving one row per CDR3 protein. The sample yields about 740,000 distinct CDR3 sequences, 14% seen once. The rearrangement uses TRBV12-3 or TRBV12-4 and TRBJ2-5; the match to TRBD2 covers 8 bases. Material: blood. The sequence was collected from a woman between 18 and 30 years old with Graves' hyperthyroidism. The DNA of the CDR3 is TGTGCCAGCAGCGTACTAGCGGAAGAGATCCAGTACTTC. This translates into CASSVLAEEIQYF.